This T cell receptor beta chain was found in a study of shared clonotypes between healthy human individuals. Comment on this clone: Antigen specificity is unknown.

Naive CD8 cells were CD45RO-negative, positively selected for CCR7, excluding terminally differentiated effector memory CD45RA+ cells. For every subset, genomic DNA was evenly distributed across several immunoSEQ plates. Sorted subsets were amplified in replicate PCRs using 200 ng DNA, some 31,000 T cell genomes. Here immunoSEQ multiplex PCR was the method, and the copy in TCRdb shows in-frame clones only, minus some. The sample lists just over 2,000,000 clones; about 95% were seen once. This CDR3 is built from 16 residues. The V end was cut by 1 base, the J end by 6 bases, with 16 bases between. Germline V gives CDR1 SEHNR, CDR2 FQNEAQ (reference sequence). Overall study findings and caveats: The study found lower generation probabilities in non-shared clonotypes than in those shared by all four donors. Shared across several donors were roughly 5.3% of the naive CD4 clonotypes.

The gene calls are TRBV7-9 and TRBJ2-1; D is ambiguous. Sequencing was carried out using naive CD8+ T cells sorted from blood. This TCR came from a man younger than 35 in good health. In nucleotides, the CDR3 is TGTGCCAGCAGCTTAGGCCCAGAAACGACGGGCAATGAGCAGTTCTTC. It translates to CASSLGPETTGNEQFF.